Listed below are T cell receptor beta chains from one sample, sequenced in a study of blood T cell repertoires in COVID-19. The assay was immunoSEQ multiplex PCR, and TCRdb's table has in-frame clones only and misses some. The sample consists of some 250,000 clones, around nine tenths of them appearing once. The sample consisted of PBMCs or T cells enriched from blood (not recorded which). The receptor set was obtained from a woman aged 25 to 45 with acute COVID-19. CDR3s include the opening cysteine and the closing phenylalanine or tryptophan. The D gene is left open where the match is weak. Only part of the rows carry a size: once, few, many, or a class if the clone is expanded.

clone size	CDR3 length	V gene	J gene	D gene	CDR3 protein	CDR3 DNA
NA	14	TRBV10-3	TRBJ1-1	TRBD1	CAISVEGADTEAFF	TGTGCCATCAGTGTGGAGGGGGCGGACACTGAAGCTTTCTTT
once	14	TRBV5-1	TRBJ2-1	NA	CASSSVAANNEQFF	TGCGCCAGCAGCTCGGTAGCGGCCAACAATGAGCAGTTCTTC
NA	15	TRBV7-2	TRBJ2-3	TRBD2	CASSGTSGALDTQYF	TGTGCCAGCAGCGGAACTAGCGGGGCCCTCGATACGCAGTATTTT
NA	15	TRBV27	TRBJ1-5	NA	CASSSSTGANQPQHF	NA
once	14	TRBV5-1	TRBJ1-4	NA	CASSLAGVTEKLFF	TGCGCCAGCAGCTTGGCAGGGGTAACGGAAAAACTGTTTTTT
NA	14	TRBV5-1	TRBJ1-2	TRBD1	CASSLGGQATGYTF	TGCGCCAGCAGCTTGGGTGGACAGGCGACTGGCTACACCTTC
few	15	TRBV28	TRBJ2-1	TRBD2	CASSLAPGGRNEQFF	TGTGCCAGCAGTTTAGCCCCGGGGGGGCGAAATGAGCAGTTCTTC
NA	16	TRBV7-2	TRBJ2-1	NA	CASSLAAGRGLGEQFF	TGTGCCAGCAGCTTAGCTGCGGGAAGGGGATTAGGTGAGCAGTTCTTC
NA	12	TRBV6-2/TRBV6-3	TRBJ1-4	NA	CASSWGHEKLFF	TGTGCCAGCAGTTGGGGGCACGAAAAACTGTTTTTT
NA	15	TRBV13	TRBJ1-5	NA	CASSFRPTSNQPQHF	TGTGCCAGCAGCTTCCGCCCTACTTCCAATCAGCCCCAGCATTTT
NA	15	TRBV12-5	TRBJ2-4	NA	CASGPDGLAKNIQYF	TGTGCTAGTGGTCCAGACGGACTAGCCAAAAACATTCAGTACTTC
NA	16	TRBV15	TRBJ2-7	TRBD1	CATSRETDREPYEQYF	TGTGCCACCAGCAGAGAAACGGACAGGGAACCCTACGAGCAGTACTTC
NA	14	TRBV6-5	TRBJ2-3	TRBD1	CASKGQESTDTQYF	TGTGCCAGCAAAGGACAGGAGTCCACAGATACGCAGTATTTT
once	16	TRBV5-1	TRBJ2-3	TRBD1	CASSLVQGSNTDTQYF	TGCGCCAGCAGCTTGGTACAGGGGTCGAACACAGATACGCAGTATTTT
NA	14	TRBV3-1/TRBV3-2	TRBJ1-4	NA	CASSQQVDNEKLFF	TGTGCCAGCAGCCAGCAGGTAGATAATGAAAAACTGTTTTTT
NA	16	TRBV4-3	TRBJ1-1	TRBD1	CASSQGTGVMNTEAFF	TGCGCCAGCAGCCAGGGCACAGGGGTAATGAACACTGAAGCTTTCTTT
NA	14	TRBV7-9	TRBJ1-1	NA	CASSLTGRVTEAFF	TGTGCCAGCAGCTTAACAGGGAGGGTCACTGAAGCTTTCTTT
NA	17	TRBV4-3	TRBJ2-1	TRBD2	CASSQDRERGESNEQFF	TGCGCCAGCAGCCAAGATCGGGAGCGGGGGGAAAGCAATGAGCAGTTCTTC
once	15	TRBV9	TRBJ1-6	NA	CASSELTGWDSPLHF	TGTGCCAGCAGCGAACTGACAGGATGGGATTCACCCCTCCACTTT
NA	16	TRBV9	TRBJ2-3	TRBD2	CASSTQLAGGPDTQYF	TGTGCCAGCAGCACACAACTAGCGGGGGGCCCAGATACGCAGTATTTT
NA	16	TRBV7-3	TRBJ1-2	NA	CASSLGEGQTNYGYTF	TGTGCCAGCAGCTTAGGTGAAGGACAGACGAACTATGGCTACACCTTC
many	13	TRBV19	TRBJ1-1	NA	CASSILENTEAFF	TGTGCCAGTAGTATACTAGAGAACACTGAAGCTTTCTTT
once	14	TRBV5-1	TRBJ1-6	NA	CASSSGESNSPLHF	TGCGCCAGCAGCTCGGGAGAATCTAATTCACCCCTCCACTTT
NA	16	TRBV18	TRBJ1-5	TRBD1	CASSPRDRDFTQPQHF	TGTGCCAGCTCACCACGGGACAGGGATTTTACTCAGCCCCAGCATTTT
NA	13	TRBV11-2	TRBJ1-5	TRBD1	CASSPDRAQPQHF	TGTGCCAGCAGCCCGGACAGGGCACAGCCCCAGCATTTT
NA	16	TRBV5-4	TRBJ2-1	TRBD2	CASSLDPGGPANEQFF	TGTGCCAGCAGCTTGGATCCGGGGGGGCCCGCCAATGAGCAGTTCTTC
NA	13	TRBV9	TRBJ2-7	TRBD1	CASSEETGVEQYF	TGTGCCAGCAGCGAGGAGACAGGGGTCGAGCAGTACTTC
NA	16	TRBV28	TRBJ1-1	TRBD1	CASSAGGRFWNTEAFF	TGTGCCAGCAGTGCAGGGGGCCGCTTTTGGAACACTGAAGCTTTCTTT
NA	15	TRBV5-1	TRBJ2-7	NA	CASKTNTGRDYEQYF	TGCGCCAGCAAGACCAATACAGGGAGGGACTACGAGCAGTACTTC
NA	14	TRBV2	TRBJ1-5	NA	CASSEPTARQPQHF	TGTGCCAGCAGCGAACCGACAGCTCGGCAGCCCCAGCATTTT
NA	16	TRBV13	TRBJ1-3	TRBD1	CASSLRQGAGGNTIYF	TGTGCCAGCAGCTTACGCCAGGGGGCTGGTGGAAACACCATATATTTT
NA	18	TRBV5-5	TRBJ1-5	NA	CASSLGPLVGSANQPQHF	TGTGCCAGCAGCTTGGGCCCTCTAGTTGGGAGTGCAAATCAGCCCCAGCATTTT
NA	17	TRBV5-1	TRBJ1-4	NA	CASSLDGGTATNEKLFF	TGCGCCAGCAGCTTGGATGGGGGCACTGCAACTAATGAAAAACTGTTTTTT
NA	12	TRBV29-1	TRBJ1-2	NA	CSVDRQGDGYTF	TGCAGCGTTGATCGTCAGGGCGATGGCTACACCTTC
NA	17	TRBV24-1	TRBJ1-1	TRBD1	CATSDFGTGVMNTEAFF	TGTGCCACCAGTGATTTCGGGACAGGGGTAATGAACACTGAAGCTTTCTTT
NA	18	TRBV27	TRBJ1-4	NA	CASSSLAGWGPTNEKLFF	TGTGCCAGCAGCTCTCTTGCAGGTTGGGGGCCAACTAATGAAAAACTGTTTTTT
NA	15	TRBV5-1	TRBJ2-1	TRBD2	CASSRVAGGHNEQFF	TGCGCCAGCAGCAGAGTAGCGGGGGGACACAATGAGCAGTTCTTC
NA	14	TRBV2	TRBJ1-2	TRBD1	CASSETGTIYGYTF	TGTGCCAGCAGTGAGACAGGGACAATCTATGGCTACACCTTC
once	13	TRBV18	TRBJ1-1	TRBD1	CASSPTNQGAAFF	TGTGCCAGCTCACCAACGAATCAGGGGGCAGCTTTCTTT
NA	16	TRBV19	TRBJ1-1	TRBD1	CASRWDRAERETEAFF	TGTGCCAGTAGATGGGACAGGGCGGAAAGAGAAACTGAAGCTTTCTTT
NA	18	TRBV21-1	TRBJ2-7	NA	CASSKGDRGEDDSYEQYF	TGTGCCAGCAGCAAAGGTGACAGGGGCGAGGACGACTCCTACGAGCAGTACTTC
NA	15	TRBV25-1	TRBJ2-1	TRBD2	CASSDSGGYYNEQFF	TGTGCCAGCAGTGACAGCGGGGGCTACTACAATGAGCAGTTCTTC
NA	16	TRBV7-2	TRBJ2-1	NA	CASSRRGGQRINEQFF	TGTGCCAGCAGCCGGAGGGGGGGTCAAAGGATCAATGAGCAGTTCTTC
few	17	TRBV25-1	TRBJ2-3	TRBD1	CASGLRDRGFGGDTQYF	TGTGCCAGCGGGCTTAGGGACAGGGGGTTCGGAGGAGATACGCAGTATTTT
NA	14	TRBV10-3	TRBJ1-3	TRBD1	CAISDQGGGNTIYF	TGTGCCATCAGCGATCAGGGGGGAGGAAACACCATATATTTT